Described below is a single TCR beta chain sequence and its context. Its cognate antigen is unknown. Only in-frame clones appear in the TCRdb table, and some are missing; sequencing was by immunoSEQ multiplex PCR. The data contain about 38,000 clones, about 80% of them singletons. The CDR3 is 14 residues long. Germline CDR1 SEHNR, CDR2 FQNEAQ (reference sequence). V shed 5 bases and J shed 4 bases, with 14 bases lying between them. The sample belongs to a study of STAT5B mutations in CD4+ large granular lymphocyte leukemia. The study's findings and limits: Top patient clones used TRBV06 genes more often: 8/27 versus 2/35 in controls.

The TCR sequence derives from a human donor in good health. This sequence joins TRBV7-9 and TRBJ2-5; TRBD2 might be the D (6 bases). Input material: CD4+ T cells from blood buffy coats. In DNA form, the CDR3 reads TGTGCCAGCAGCGGAGGGAGTACCTTAGAGACCCAGTACTTC. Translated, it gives CASSGGSTLETQYF.